Here is one TCR beta chain with its context. Its antigen is unidentified. If no ophthalmopathy progression occurred within 18 months, Graves' hyperthyroidism was stable. Patients were aged 18 to 65, had disease duration under 2 months, and had newly diagnosed hyperthyroidism. The sample originates from a study of T cells in Graves' hyperthyroidism and ophthalmopathy. The study, taken as a whole, reports: Appearing also in blood were most of the thyroid clonotypes expanded above 0.001.

TCR beta CDR3 regions were amplified from RNA. HTBI primers were employed in a first-round RT-PCR of the TCR CDR3. MiXCR, run by TCRdb on the multiplex PCR reads, gives a single entry per CDR3 protein. The table lists 600,000 or so distinct CDR3 sequences, about 16% of them singletons, with 3.8% in the top ten. There are 15 residues in the CDR3. Trimming stripped 5 bases from V and 2 bases from J, with 13 bases between. The germline gives CDR1 SGHVS, CDR2 FQNEAQ. This TCR was recovered from a young woman with Graves' hyperthyroidism. The chain is built from TRBV7-8 and TRBJ1-5; a possible D gene is TRBD1 (6 bases). Sequencing was performed on blood. CDR3 nucleotide sequence: TGTGCCAGCAGCGGAAGGGGGATAGGCAATCAGCCCCAGCATTTT. It specifies CASSGRGIGNQPQHF. The entire variable domain, with the rest obtained from reference TRBV7-8 and TRBJ1-5, is as follows: GAGVSQSPRYKVAKRGQDVALRCDPISGHVSLFWYQQALGQGPEFLTYFQNEAQLDKSGLPSDRFFAERPEGSVSTLKIQRTQQEDSAVYLCASSGRGIGNQPQHFGDGTRLSIL.